Given below is one T cell receptor (beta chain) in context. In the same sample, other DNA sequences code for this CDR3. In the PCR, 60 Vbeta and 13 Jbeta primers were used. Method: immunoSEQ multiplex PCR; TCRdb's copy keeps in-frame clones and lacks some. This sample contains about 96,000 clones. This record belongs to a study of cytomegalovirus exposure and HLA in healthy donors. J gave up 4 bases and V 5 bases, and 9 bases lay outside the gene matches. This CDR3 contains 16 residues. The germline gives CDR1 SEHNR, CDR2 FQNEAQ (reference sequence). Specimen: PBMCs. The TCR comes from a woman aged 25-40 years in good health and CMV-seronegative. V usage is TRBV7-9 and J usage is TRBJ1-1; 11 nucleotides line up with TRBD1. CDR3 in DNA: TGTGCCAGCAGCGACCTCCGGGACAGGGGGGGCACTGAAGCTTTCTTT. Amino acids: CASSDLRDRGGTEAFF. Full variable domain (outside the CDR3, taken from reference TRBV7-9 and TRBJ1-1): DTGVSQNPRHKITKRGQNVTFRCDPISEHNRLYWYRQTLGQGPEFLTYFQNEAQLEKSRLLSDRFSAERPKGSFSTLEIQRTEQGDSAMYLCASSDLRDRGGTEAFFGQGTRLTVV.